These 9 T cell receptor beta chains came from one sample sequenced in a study of cytotoxic CD8 clonotypes in ibrutinib-treated CLL. Profiling relied on immunoSEQ multiplex PCR, and the TCRdb table lists in-frame clones only, not all of them. Of 33,000 or so clones in the sample, approximately 48% were seen once. The sequencing used PBMCs, collected before ibrutinib treatment. All receptors come from a human donor with chronic lymphocytic leukemia.

The J gene is TRBJ1-2, the V gene TRBV9; the match to TRBD1 covers 10 bases. Germline values: CDR1 SGDLS, CDR2 YYNGEE. The CDR3 is 16 amino acids. V gave up 4 bases and J gave up 2 bases; unmatched junction bases: 8. CDR3 nucleotide sequence: TGTGCCAGCAGCCCGGGACAGGGGACACTCAACTATGGCTACACCTTC. Translating gives CASSPGQGTLNYGYTF.

V and J are TRBV27 and TRBJ2-7; TRBD2 matches at 12 bases. V lost 6 bases and J lost 2; bases outside the gene matches: 5. Germline V gene lookup returns CDR1 MNHEY and CDR2 SMNVEV (reference sequence). The CDR3 is 15 residues long. CDR3 residues: CASRPRLAGAYEQYF. The CDR3 nucleotides read TGTGCCAGCAGACCCAGACTAGCGGGGGCCTACGAGCAGTACTTC.

This chain uses TRBV11-2 with TRBJ1-1, with D possibly TRBD1 on 6 matching bases. Germline V lookup: CDR1 SGHAT, CDR2 FQNNGV. Trimming pared 4 bases from V and 3 bases from J, leaving 9 bases between. The CDR3 is 13 residues long. CDR3 nucleotides: TGTGCCAGCAGCTCTGCAGGGGACACTGAAGCTTTCTTT. It is translated as CASSSAGDTEAFF.

This clone is a singleton in its sample. The chain carries TRBV5-1 and TRBJ1-5, with 8 bases aligning to TRBD1. V was clipped by 4 bases and J by 7 bases; unmatched bases: 7. Germline CDR1 reads SGHRS; CDR2 reads YFSETQ. This CDR3 has 14 residues. CDR3 amino acids: CASSLAHRGQPQHF. The DNA of the CDR3 is TGCGCCAGCAGCCTCGCCCACAGGGGGCAGCCCCAGCATTTT.

Only a few counts were recorded for this clone. The V gene is TRBV4-2, the J gene TRBJ1-2; 9 bases are a match to TRBD1. CDR3 size: 14 residues. The ends lost 3 bases at V and 3 bases at J; junction bases unmatched: 2. Germline V gives CDR1 LGHNA, CDR2 YNFKEQ. The CDR3, as DNA: TGTGCCAGCAGCCAGTGGACAGGGGACTATGGCTACACCTTC. This codes for CASSQWTGDYGYTF.

The rearrangement joins TRBV5-1 to TRBJ1-1; tentatively, D is TRBD1 (5 bases). The CDR3 length is 16 residues. V lost 3 bases to trimming and J lost 0 bases, with 15 bases between them. The germline V gene has CDR1 SGHRS and CDR2 YFSETQ. The CDR3 here is CASSSSQGPMNTEAFF. CDR3 bases: TGCGCCAGCAGCTCCAGCCAGGGCCCGATGAACACTGAAGCTTTCTTT.

The chain combines TRBV25-1 with TRBJ1-1; the D gene is possibly TRBD1 (5 bases). In germline, CDR1 is MGHDK, CDR2 SYGVNS. Trimming removed 8 bases at V and 4 bases at J, with 14 bases between. The CDR3 sequence is 13 residues long. The CDR3: CASVQGWGTEAFF. CDR3 in DNA: TGTGCCAGCGTCCAGGGTTGGGGCACTGAAGCTTTCTTT.

The chain recombines TRBV7-2 with TRBJ1-5, with TRBD1 identical over 7 bases. The CDR3 is 14 residues long. CDR1 is SGHTA, CDR2 FQGNSA, per germline. With V trimmed by 5 bases and J by 6 bases, 7 bases remained unmatched. The CDR3 DNA reads TGTGCCAGCAGCCACGGACAGGCAAGTCAGCCCCAGCATTTT. Its protein is CASSHGQASQPQHF.

This rearrangement joins TRBV7-2 to TRBJ2-3; 13 bases are shared with TRBD2. The CDR3 is made up of 17 amino acids. The V gene end was trimmed by 3 bases and the J gene end by 4 bases; junction bases not matched to a gene: 7. The germline gives CDR1 SGHTA, CDR2 FQGNSA. CDR3 loop: CASSFAGTSGGADTQYF. CDR3 nucleotide sequence: TGTGCCAGCAGCTTTGCGGGTACTAGCGGGGGGGCAGATACGCAGTATTTT.